This T cell receptor beta chain was sequenced during a study of human T cells and chemical hapten exposure. The wider study: DPC 0.01% went on the upper back by patch test, with reading at 6 days.

The CDR3 totals 13 residues. Trimming pared 0 bases from V and 6 bases from J, leaving 8 bases between. Germline values: CDR1 ENHRY, CDR2 SYGVKD. The time point here: patch test 3, about 24 weeks after DPC sensitization. Treatment given: therapeutic diphenylcyclopropenone sensitization with weekly scalp DPC. TCRdb re-analysed the RACE reads in MiXCR, keeping a single row per CDR3 protein. The sample yields about 120,000 distinct CDR3 sequences, roughly 12% seen once. The chain couples TRBV10-3 to TRBJ1-2, with unresolved D. The sequencing used whole blood, collected in connection with sensitization to the hapten diphenylcyclopropenone (DPC). This receptor was obtained from a woman aged 45-65 years with alopecia areata. Some clones in this sample may be carry-over from other donors' samples. This CDR3 reads CAISESVAHGYTF. For the CDR3, the DNA is TGTGCCATCAGTGAGTCCGTTGCACATGGCTACACCTTC.